Detailed here is one T cell receptor (beta chain). A junction end diverges from the germline sequence, so it may reflect a read error. PCR used 60 Vbeta primers and 13 Jbeta primers. Repertoires were generated with immunoSEQ multiplex PCR, while TCRdb's copy carries only in-frame clones and drops some. The data show roughly 120,000 clones, and the top ten clones hold approximately 2%. Every donor was a healthy person donating bone marrow. The sample belongs to a study of cytomegalovirus exposure and HLA in healthy donors. This CDR3 region has 18 residues. Per germline, CDR1 MNHNS and CDR2 SASEGT. Sequenced sample: PBMCs. The source is a middle-aged man in good health and CMV-seronegative. The chain links TRBV6-1 to TRBJ1-3; D is uncertain. This CDR3 is CAGSETPRPFYSGNTIYF. The DNA for the CDR3 is TGTGCCGGCAGTGAGACTCCTCGACCGTTCTACTCTGGAAACACCATATATTTT.